The text below deals with one TCR beta chain. The data originate from a study of blood T cell repertoires in COVID-19. Study-wide context: Sites in the United States, Italy and Spain provided acute and convalescent COVID-19 samples. PBMCs, B-cell-depleted T cells, or T cells provided the cDNA or gDNA that made up the material.

Assay used: immunoSEQ multiplex PCR; TCRdb lists only in-frame clones, some missing. The sample contains 95,000 to 150,000 clones, almost 90% of which appear only once. Germline-derived CDR1 and CDR2 are KGHDR and SFDVKD. Trimming pared 4 bases from V and 5 bases from J, leaving 13 bases between. The CDR3 runs 14 residues. The sample taken for sequencing was peripheral blood. The TCR comes from a woman aged 55-75 years with COVID-19, enrolled during active disease. The chain joins TRBV24-1 to TRBJ1-2, with a possible D match to TRBD1 (6 bases). CDR3 loop: CATSESGVDYGYTF. As DNA, the CDR3 is TGTGCCACCAGTGAATCAGGGGTGGATTATGGCTACACCTTC.